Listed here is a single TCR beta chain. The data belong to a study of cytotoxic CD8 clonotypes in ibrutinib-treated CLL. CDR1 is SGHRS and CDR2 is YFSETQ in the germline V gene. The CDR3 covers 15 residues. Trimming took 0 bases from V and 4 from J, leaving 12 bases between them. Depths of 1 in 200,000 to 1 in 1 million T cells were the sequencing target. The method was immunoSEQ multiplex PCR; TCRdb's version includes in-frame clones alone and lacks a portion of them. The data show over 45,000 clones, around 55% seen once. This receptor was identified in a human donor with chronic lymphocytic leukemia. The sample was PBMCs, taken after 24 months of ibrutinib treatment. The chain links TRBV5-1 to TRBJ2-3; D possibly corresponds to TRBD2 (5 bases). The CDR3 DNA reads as TGCGCCAGCAGCTTGGACGGGGTGAGCGCAGATACGCAGTATTTT. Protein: CASSLDGVSADTQYF.